This record concerns one T cell receptor (beta chain) sequence. What it recognizes is unknown. The data were taken from a study of shared clonotypes between healthy human individuals. Study-wide context: Researchers assigned three CD4 naive, three CD4 memory, two CD8 naive and one CD8 memory plate to each donor.

CD4+ cell separation produced CD45RA+ naive and CD45RA-negative memory subsets. This CDR3 region has 14 residues. CDR1 and CDR2 from the germline V gene are SGHAT and FQNNGV. V was pared by 3 bases and J by 5 bases, with 3 bases of the junction left unmatched. Clones were sequenced by immunoSEQ multiplex PCR, and TCRdb holds only the in-frame ones, with some missing. Among some 1,100,000 clones, approximately 80% were seen once, and the ten largest hold roughly 0.56%. Findings and limits, study-wide: It was anticipated that sequencing depth would influence how many clonotypes donors shared. Around 4.7% was the fraction of naive CD4 clonotypes found shared across a handful of donors.

This TCR derives from a man aged 18 to 30 in good health. Some clones in this sample may be carry-over from other donors' samples. The V call is TRBV11-2, the J call TRBJ1-1, with TRBD1 matching 10 bases. Material for sequencing was memory CD4+ T cells from PBMCs. Subset described: CD45RA-negative fraction. The CDR3 sequence is CASSLGQGWTEAFF. The CDR3 DNA reads TGTGCCAGCAGCTTGGGACAGGGGTGGACTGAAGCTTTCTTT.